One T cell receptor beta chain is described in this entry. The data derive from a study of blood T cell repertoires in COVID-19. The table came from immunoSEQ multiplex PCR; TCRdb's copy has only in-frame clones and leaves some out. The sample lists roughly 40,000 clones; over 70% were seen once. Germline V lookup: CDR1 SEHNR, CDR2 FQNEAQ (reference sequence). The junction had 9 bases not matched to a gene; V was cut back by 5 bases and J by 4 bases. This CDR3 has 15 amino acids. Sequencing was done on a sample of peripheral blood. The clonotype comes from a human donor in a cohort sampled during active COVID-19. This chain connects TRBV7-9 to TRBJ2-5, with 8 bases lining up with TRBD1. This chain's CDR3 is CASSPHRGVPETQYF. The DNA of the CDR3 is TGTGCCAGCAGCCCGCACAGGGGGGTCCCAGAGACCCAGTACTTC.